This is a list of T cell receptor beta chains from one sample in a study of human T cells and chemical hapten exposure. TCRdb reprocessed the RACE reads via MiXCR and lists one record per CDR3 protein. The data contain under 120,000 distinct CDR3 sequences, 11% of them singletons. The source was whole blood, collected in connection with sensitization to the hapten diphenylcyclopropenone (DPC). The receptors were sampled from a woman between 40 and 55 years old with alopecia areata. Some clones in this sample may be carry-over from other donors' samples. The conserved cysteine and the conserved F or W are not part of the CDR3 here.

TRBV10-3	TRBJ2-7	AISESMADYEQY
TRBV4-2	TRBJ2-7	ASSFGLAAEQY
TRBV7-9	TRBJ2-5	ASSFGLAGGQTGETQY
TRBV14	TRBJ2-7	ASSQLGVTYEQY
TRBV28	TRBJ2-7	ASRGSGPGHEQY
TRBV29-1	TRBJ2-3	SVEDTAGVATSTDTQY
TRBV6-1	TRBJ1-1	ASSAAQFSTEAF
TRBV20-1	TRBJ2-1	SATTSGVRNEQF
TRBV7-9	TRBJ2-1	ASSLDWAQDHNEQF
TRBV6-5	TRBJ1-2	ASSSQGEWVGYT
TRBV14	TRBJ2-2	ASSQTELTGELF
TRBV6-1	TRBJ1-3	ASSGTGRGNTIY
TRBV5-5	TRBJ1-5	ASSLQGVMTQPQH
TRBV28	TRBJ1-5	ASRTGGIGYSNQPQH
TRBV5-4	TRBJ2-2	ASSLPGRTGELF
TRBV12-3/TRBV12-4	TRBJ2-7	ATALRDSYEQY
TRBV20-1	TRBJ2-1	SASRSGYRTDEQL
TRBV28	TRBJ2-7	ASSSYRSDRDEQY
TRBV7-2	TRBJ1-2	ASTGTNRGYGYT
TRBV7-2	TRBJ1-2	ASSVSGGDGYT
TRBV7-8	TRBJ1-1	ASSRQATLNTEAF
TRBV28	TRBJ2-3	ASSLRSPGSTDTQY
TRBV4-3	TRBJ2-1	ASSQESRWNEQF